Listed below are T cell receptor beta chains from one sample, sequenced in a study of T cells in Graves' hyperthyroidism and ophthalmopathy. TCRdb analysed the multiplex PCR reads with MiXCR anew, one entry per CDR3 protein. The data hold about 400,000 distinct CDR3 sequences, with about 15% observed a single time. The sequenced sample was blood. The receptors come from a woman under 30 with Graves' hyperthyroidism that later progressed to Graves' ophthalmopathy. Each CDR3 is given with its conserved first and last residue. D genes are given only for firm matches. Clone size, where shown, is once, few, many, or a class for clones that have expanded.

V gene,J gene,D gene,clone size,CDR3 protein,CDR3 DNA
TRBV7-2,TRBJ1-2,-,few,CASSPQGFRRGYTF,TGTGCCAGCAGCCCACAGGGCTTCAGGAGAGGCTACACCTTC
TRBV5-5,TRBJ2-7,TRBD1,-,CASSVTGGRDYEQYF,TGTGCCAGCAGCGTAACAGGGGGCCGCGACTACGAGCAGTACTTC
TRBV28,TRBJ1-4,-,-,CASIRDLNEKLFF,TGTGCCAGCATTCGGGATCTTAATGAAAAACTGTTTTTT
TRBV28,TRBJ1-4,-,many,CASTLVLAVREKLFF,TGTGCCAGCACCCTTGTCCTGGCGGTGAGGGAAAAACTGTTTTTT
TRBV2,TRBJ2-1,-,many,CASSDDLVAEQFF,TGTGCCAGCAGTGACGACTTAGTGGCTGAGCAGTTCTTC
TRBV12-3/TRBV12-4,TRBJ1-2,-,-,CASSAGRGDTF,TGTGCCAGCAGCGCAGGTCGAGGCGACACCTTC
TRBV28,TRBJ2-3,TRBD2,few,CASSLETGGPSDTQYF,TGTGCCAGCAGTTTGGAGACGGGAGGGCCAAGTGATACGCAGTATTTT
TRBV3-1,TRBJ2-1,-,many,CASSQEHMNEQFF,TGTGCCAGCAGCCAAGAGCACATGAATGAGCAGTTCTTC
TRBV2,TRBJ2-7,-,many,CASSEAERYEQYF,TGTGCCAGCAGTGAAGCGGAGCGCTACGAGCAGTACTTC
TRBV6-2/TRBV6-3,TRBJ1-5,-,-,CASSSIPSQPQHF,TGTGCCAGCAGTTCCATCCCATCTCAGCCCCAGCATTTT
TRBV27,TRBJ1-5,-,few,CASSAGTPRGPQHF,TGTGCCAGCAGCGCCGGGACACCACGGGGGCCCCAGCATTTT
TRBV3-1,TRBJ1-5,-,many,CASSQAPGLDQPQHF,TGTGCCAGCAGCCAAGCTCCCGGGTTGGATCAGCCCCAGCATTTT
TRBV19,TRBJ1-1,-,few,CASSIDQRRATEAFF,TGTGCCAGTAGTATAGATCAAAGGAGAGCCACTGAAGCTTTCTTT
TRBV7-9,TRBJ1-1,-,-,CASSPPTTENTEAFF,TGTGCCAGCAGTCCCCCAACGACTGAGAACACTGAAGCTTTCTTT
TRBV12-3/TRBV12-4,TRBJ2-1,-,many,CASSLRGLAPYEQFF,TGTGCCAGCAGTTTAAGGGGGCTAGCGCCCTATGAGCAGTTCTTC
TRBV20-1,TRBJ2-5,TRBD2,many,CSAIRDYVGKETQYF,TGCAGTGCTATCCGGGACTACGTGGGGAAAGAGACCCAGTACTTC
TRBV5-4,TRBJ1-2,TRBD1,many,CASSLGGTGTYGYTF,TGTGCCAGCAGCTTGGGAGGGACAGGGACCTATGGCTACACCTTC
TRBV18,TRBJ2-3,TRBD1,-,CASSPLRDRESTDTQYF,TGTGCCAGCTCACCACTTCGGGACAGGGAAAGCACAGATACGCAGTATTTT
TRBV6-2/TRBV6-3,TRBJ2-1,TRBD1,many,CASSYPRQGVWDEQFF,TGTGCCAGCAGTTATCCTCGACAGGGTGTTTGGGATGAGCAGTTCTTC
TRBV28,TRBJ2-3,-,few,CASRPGGQGEDTQYF,TGTGCCAGCAGACCCGGAGGGCAGGGGGAAGATACGCAGTATTTT
TRBV4-1,TRBJ2-3,-,few,CASRRGPGTDTQYF,TGCGCCAGTCGTCGCGGCCCAGGCACAGATACGCAGTATTTT
TRBV12-3/TRBV12-4,TRBJ2-2,-,many,CASSPVAGELFF,TGTGCCAGCAGTCCCGTGGCCGGGGAGCTGTTTTTT
TRBV20-1,TRBJ2-5,-,few,CSATGGAQELQETQYF,TGCAGTGCGACTGGGGGGGCGCAAGAACTACAAGAGACCCAGTACTTC
TRBV28,TRBJ2-1,TRBD1,many,CASSSYRGLSYNEQFF,TGTGCCAGCAGTTCTTACAGGGGGCTTTCCTACAATGAGCAGTTCTTC
TRBV27,TRBJ2-7,TRBD1,few,CASSFRDSLYEQYF,TGTGCCAGCAGTTTCCGGGACAGTCTCTACGAGCAGTACTTC
TRBV30,TRBJ2-5,TRBD2,few,CAWTSSGRAWQETQYF,TGTGCCTGGACTTCTAGCGGGAGGGCATGGCAAGAGACCCAGTACTTC
TRBV4-3,TRBJ1-4,-,-,CASSQDPWSAVEKLFF,TGCGCCAGCAGCCAAGATCCATGGTCGGCGGTCGAAAAACTGTTTTTT
TRBV2,TRBJ1-2,TRBD1,many,CASSEEGTGGAPNYGYTF,TGTGCCAGCAGTGAAGAGGGGACAGGGGGCGCCCCCAACTATGGCTACACCTTC
TRBV5-6,TRBJ1-5,-,many,CASSLGPPSQPQHF,TGTGCCAGCAGCTTGGGGCCACCGAGTCAGCCCCAGCATTTT
TRBV4-2,TRBJ2-2,-,-,CASSQELGVKSFPGELFF,TGTGCCAGCAGCCAAGAACTGGGGGTAAAGTCCTTTCCCGGGGAGCTGTTTTTT
TRBV4-2,TRBJ2-7,-,few,CASSPSVLAPYEQYF,TGTGCCAGCAGCCCCTCGGTCCTAGCCCCCTACGAGCAGTACTTC
TRBV29-1,TRBJ2-3,TRBD1,many,CSVPRRSQGAIRGTDTQYF,TGCAGCGTCCCACGGCGCAGCCAGGGGGCAATACGGGGCACAGATACGCAGTATTTT
TRBV6-1,TRBJ2-7,TRBD1,-,CASSTGATYEQYF,TGTGCCAGCAGTACAGGGGCAACCTACGAGCAGTACTTC
TRBV28,TRBJ2-1,TRBD2,many,CASNQGGLAGYNEQFF,TGTGCCAGCAACCAAGGGGGACTAGCGGGATATAATGAGCAGTTCTTC
TRBV7-9,TRBJ2-5,-,many,CASSPTEVQETQYF,TGTGCCAGCAGCCCGACCGAGGTTCAAGAGACCCAGTACTTC
TRBV6-5,TRBJ1-1,-,-,CASSTLEGRSDEAFF,TGTGCCAGCAGTACACTCGAGGGGCGATCCGATGAAGCTTTCTTT
TRBV6-1,TRBJ2-1,TRBD2,many,CASSYGGGRNNEQFF,TGTGCCAGCAGTTACGGGGGGGGGCGAAACAATGAGCAGTTCTTC
TRBV28,TRBJ2-3,-,many,CASSEILTDTQYF,TGTGCCAGCAGCGAGATTTTGACAGATACGCAGTATTTT
TRBV7-9,TRBJ2-3,TRBD2,many,CASSSTSGRGGDTQYF,TGTGCCAGCAGCTCCACTAGCGGGAGAGGAGGAGATACGCAGTATTTT
TRBV7-9,TRBJ2-7,-,many,CASSSPGDPYEQYF,TGTGCCAGCAGCTCCCCTGGGGATCCCTACGAGCAGTACTTC
TRBV13,TRBJ2-7,-,-,CASSLSHGGRGAEQYF,TGCGCCAGCAGCTTGTCCCATGGGGGCCGGGGTGCCGAGCAGTACTTC
TRBV20-1,TRBJ2-7,-,many,CSARELGRGADEQYF,TGCAGTGCTAGAGAGTTGGGCCGAGGGGCCGACGAGCAGTACTTC
TRBV27,TRBJ2-2,-,many,CASSPLAAGELFF,TGTGCCAGCAGCCCTCTAGCTGCCGGGGAGCTGTTTTTT
TRBV20-1,TRBJ2-3,-,-,CSARAPGDTDTQYF,TGCAGTGCTAGAGCACCGGGTGACACAGATACGCAGTATTTT
TRBV3-1,TRBJ2-6,-,-,CASSPALKDRRSSGANVLTF,TGTGCCAGCAGCCCCGCCCTTAAAGACAGGCGATCCTCTGGGGCCAACGTCCTGACTTTC
TRBV27,TRBJ2-7,TRBD2,few,CASSLIWAGGPFSALNEQYF,TGTGCCAGCAGTTTAATCTGGGCGGGAGGGCCTTTTTCGGCCCTAAACGAGCAGTACTTC
TRBV5-6,TRBJ2-1,TRBD1,-,CASSPRTGGTAVYNEQFF,TGTGCCAGCAGCCCCCGGACAGGGGGGACAGCTGTGTACAATGAGCAGTTCTTC
TRBV6-2/TRBV6-3,TRBJ2-7,TRBD1,many,CASRKGQGAYEQYF,TGTGCCAGCAGAAAGGGACAGGGGGCTTACGAGCAGTACTTC
TRBV19,TRBJ2-1,TRBD2,-,CASSPPGLAIFEQFF,TGTGCCAGCAGCCCCCCGGGACTAGCGATTTTTGAGCAGTTCTTC
TRBV24-1,TRBJ2-1,TRBD2,few,CATSDSSGRYSQFF,TGTGCCACCAGTGACTCTAGCGGGAGGTACTCCCAGTTCTTC
TRBV4-1,TRBJ2-7,-,-,CASSPSRGAEASYEQYF,TGCGCCAGCAGCCCATCGAGGGGCGCCGAGGCCTCCTACGAGCAGTACTTC